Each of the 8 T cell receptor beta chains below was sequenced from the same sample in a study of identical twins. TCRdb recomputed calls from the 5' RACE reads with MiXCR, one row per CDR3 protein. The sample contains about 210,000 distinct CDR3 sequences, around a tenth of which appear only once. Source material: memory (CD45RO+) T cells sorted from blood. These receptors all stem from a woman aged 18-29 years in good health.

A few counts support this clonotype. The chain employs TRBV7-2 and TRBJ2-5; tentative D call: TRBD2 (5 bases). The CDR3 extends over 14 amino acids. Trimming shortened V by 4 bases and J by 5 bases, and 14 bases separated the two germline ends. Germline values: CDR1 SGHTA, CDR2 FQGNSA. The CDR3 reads CASSYFGLRETQYF. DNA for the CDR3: TGTGCCAGCAGCTACTTCGGACTGAGGGAGACCCAGTACTTC.

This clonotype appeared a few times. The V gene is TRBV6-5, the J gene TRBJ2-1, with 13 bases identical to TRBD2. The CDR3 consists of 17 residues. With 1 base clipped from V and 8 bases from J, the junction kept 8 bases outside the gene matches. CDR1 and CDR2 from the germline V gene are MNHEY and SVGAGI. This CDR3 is CASSYWPTSGGADEQFF. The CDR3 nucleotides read TGTGCCAGCAGTTACTGGCCTACTAGCGGGGGGGCCGATGAGCAGTTCTTC.

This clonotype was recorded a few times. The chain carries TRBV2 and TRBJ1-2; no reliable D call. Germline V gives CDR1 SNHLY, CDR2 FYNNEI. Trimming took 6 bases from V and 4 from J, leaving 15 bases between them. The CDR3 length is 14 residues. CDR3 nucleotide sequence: TGTGCCAGCAGACCTACCACAGCGCCCTATGGCTACACCTTC. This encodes CASRPTTAPYGYTF.

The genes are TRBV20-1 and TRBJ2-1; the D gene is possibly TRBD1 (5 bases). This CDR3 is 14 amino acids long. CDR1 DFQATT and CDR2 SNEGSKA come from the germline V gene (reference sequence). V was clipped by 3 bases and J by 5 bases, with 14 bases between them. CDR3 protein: CSARGQLVHNEQFF. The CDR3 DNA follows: TGCAGTGCTAGGGGGCAGCTAGTACACAATGAGCAGTTCTTC.

The CDR3 loop reads CSGIPGLGSYEQYF. CDR3 in DNA: TGCAGTGGTATTCCGGGACTAGGGTCCTACGAGCAGTACTTC. The chain recombines TRBV20-1 with TRBJ2-7, with TRBD2 matching over 8 bases. Germline V gene data show CDR1 as DFQATT and CDR2 as SNEGSKA (reference sequence). This CDR3 contains 14 residues. V shed 7 bases and J 1 base; nucleotides not matched to a gene: 9.

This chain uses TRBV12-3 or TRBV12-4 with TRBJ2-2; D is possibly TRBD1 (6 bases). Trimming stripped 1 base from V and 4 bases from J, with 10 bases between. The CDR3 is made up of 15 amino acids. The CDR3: CASSLVDRSTGELFF. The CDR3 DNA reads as TGTGCCAGCAGTTTAGTGGACAGATCCACCGGGGAGCTGTTTTTT.

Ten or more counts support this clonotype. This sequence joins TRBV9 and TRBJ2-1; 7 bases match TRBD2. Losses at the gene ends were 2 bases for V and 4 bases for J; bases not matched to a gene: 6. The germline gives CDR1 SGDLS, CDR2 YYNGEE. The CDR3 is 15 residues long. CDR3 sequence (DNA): TGTGCCAGCAGCGTCGGGGGGTCCCATTACAATGAGCAGTTCTTC. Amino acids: CASSVGGSHYNEQFF.

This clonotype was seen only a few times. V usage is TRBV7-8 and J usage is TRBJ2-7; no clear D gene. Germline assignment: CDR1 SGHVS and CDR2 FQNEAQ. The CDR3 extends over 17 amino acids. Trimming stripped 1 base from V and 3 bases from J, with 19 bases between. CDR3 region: CASSLEVDESLGYEQYF. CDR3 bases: TGTGCCAGCAGCTTAGAGGTGGACGAAAGTCTCGGCTACGAGCAGTACTTC.